This T cell receptor beta chain is drawn from a study of blood T cell repertoires in COVID-19. Study context: COVID-19 samples collected from the United States, Italy and Spain covered acute and convalescent phases.

In the source study's methods: Amplification of reference gene primers provided the estimated nucleated cell counts. Sequenced by immunoSEQ multiplex PCR; TCRdb stores in-frame clones only, minus some. The V and J calls and clone size are taken from that table; D and trimming were inferred from the DNA. The sample carries under 200,000 clones, 83% recorded once. Sample: peripheral blood. This TCR was sampled from a woman of 80 years or more with acute or convalescent COVID-19.

Here the CDR3 DNA reads TGTGCCAGTAGTTTGGCCGGGACAGGGGGTATCTACGAGCAGTACTTC. It translates to CASSLAGTGGIYEQYF. The chain employs TRBV19 and TRBJ2-7, with 11 bases lining up with TRBD1. V was clipped by 5 bases and J by 3 bases; unmatched bases: 9. Germline V gene data show CDR1 as LNHDA and CDR2 as SQIVND (reference sequence). This CDR3 comprises 16 residues.